A selection of T cell receptor beta chains follows, all from one sample in a study of regulatory T cells in long-lasting Graves disease. Via MiXCR, TCRdb re-called the multiplex PCR reads, giving one row per CDR3 protein. The data contain approximately 480,000 distinct CDR3 sequences, around 15% of them singletons. This same sample was also taken into another study, of T cells in Graves' hyperthyroidism and ophthalmopathy.

The sequencing used peripheral blood mononuclear cells (PBMCs), collected at new diagnosis, from a patient treated with antithyroid drugs. The receptors come from a man between 40 and 49 years old with Graves disease. The CDR3 runs from the conserved cysteine through the conserved F or W. The D gene is left open where the match is weak. A row's size may be missing; if present it is once, few, many or a size class.

CDR3 protein: CASSFPRGAGVPGELFF; CDR3 DNA: TGTGCCAGCAGTTTTCCTCGCGGAGCGGGAGTACCCGGGGAGCTGTTTTTT; clone size: few; J gene: TRBJ2-2; V gene: TRBV6-9; D gene: TRBD2
CDR3 protein: CSVETTGRTDTQYF; CDR3 DNA: TGCAGCGTTGAAACGACAGGTCGCACAGATACGCAGTATTTT; clone size: few; J gene: TRBJ2-3; V gene: TRBV29-1; D gene: -
CDR3 protein: CSVGLDSGELFF; CDR3 DNA: TGCAGCGTTGGACTAGATTCCGGGGAGCTGTTTTTT; clone size: -; J gene: TRBJ2-2; V gene: TRBV29-1; D gene: -
CDR3 protein: CASSYSGTRVAGVRSTDTQYF; CDR3 DNA: TGTGCCAGCAGTTACTCCGGAACTAGGGTAGCGGGAGTTCGAAGCACAGATACGCAGTATTTT; clone size: many; J gene: TRBJ2-3; V gene: TRBV6-2/TRBV6-3; D gene: TRBD2
CDR3 protein: CASSHRTGSSGANVLTF; CDR3 DNA: TGTGCCAGCAGCCACAGGACGGGATCCTCTGGGGCCAACGTCCTGACTTTC; clone size: -; J gene: TRBJ2-6; V gene: TRBV5-5; D gene: -
CDR3 protein: CASSAFSGVTDTQYF; CDR3 DNA: TGTGCCAGCAGCGCGTTTAGCGGAGTCACAGATACGCAGTATTTT; clone size: -; J gene: TRBJ2-3; V gene: TRBV7-2; D gene: -
CDR3 protein: CASSFAGGMSDTQYF; CDR3 DNA: TGTGCCAGCAGCTTTGCGGGAGGGATGTCAGATACGCAGTATTTT; clone size: -; J gene: TRBJ2-3; V gene: TRBV5-6; D gene: TRBD2
CDR3 protein: CAWTEQGFGYTF; CDR3 DNA: TGTGCCTGGACCGAACAGGGTTTTGGCTACACCTTC; clone size: many; J gene: TRBJ1-2; V gene: TRBV30; D gene: -
CDR3 protein: CASSLRTGGQDTQYF; CDR3 DNA: TGTGCCAGCAGCCTGAGGACAGGAGGTCAAGATACGCAGTATTTT; clone size: few; J gene: TRBJ2-3; V gene: TRBV7-2; D gene: TRBD1
CDR3 protein: CASSQDPQGAYEQYF; CDR3 DNA: TGTGCCAGCAGCCAAGATCCGCAGGGAGCCTACGAGCAGTACTTC; clone size: few; J gene: TRBJ2-7; V gene: TRBV14; D gene: -
CDR3 protein: CASSSPLAGGLNTDTQYF; CDR3 DNA: TGTGCCAGCAGTTCACCTTTAGCGGGAGGACTTAACACAGATACGCAGTATTTT; clone size: many; J gene: TRBJ2-3; V gene: TRBV28; D gene: TRBD2
CDR3 protein: CSASGTSGATLEQYF; CDR3 DNA: TGCAGTGCCAGTGGGACTAGCGGGGCTACGTTGGAGCAGTACTTC; clone size: -; J gene: TRBJ2-7; V gene: TRBV20-1; D gene: TRBD2
CDR3 protein: CASSYSPDNEQFF; CDR3 DNA: TGTGCCAGCAGTTACTCCCCGGACAATGAGCAGTTCTTC; clone size: -; J gene: TRBJ2-1; V gene: TRBV6-2/TRBV6-3; D gene: -
CDR3 protein: CASSQSLQGLAGGPETQYF; CDR3 DNA: TGTGCCAGCAGCCAATCCCTCCAGGGACTAGCGGGAGGACCGGAGACCCAGTACTTC; clone size: few; J gene: TRBJ2-5; V gene: TRBV14; D gene: TRBD2
CDR3 protein: CSARVYSGGETQYF; CDR3 DNA: TGCAGTGCTAGAGTATACAGCGGAGGGGAGACCCAGTACTTC; clone size: -; J gene: TRBJ2-5; V gene: TRBV20-1; D gene: -
CDR3 protein: CAIRSSATGIEQYF; CDR3 DNA: TGTGCCATCAGATCTAGCGCTACAGGGATCGAGCAGTACTTC; clone size: many; J gene: TRBJ2-7; V gene: TRBV10-3; D gene: -
CDR3 protein: CATSRDPSYGYTF; CDR3 DNA: TGTGCCACCAGCAGGGACCCTTCTTATGGCTACACCTTC; clone size: few; J gene: TRBJ1-2; V gene: TRBV15; D gene: -
CDR3 protein: CASSPTPGTGVEQYF; CDR3 DNA: TGCGCCAGCAGCCCAACCCCCGGGACAGGGGTTGAGCAGTACTTC; clone size: many; J gene: TRBJ2-7; V gene: TRBV5-1; D gene: TRBD1
CDR3 protein: CASSPSWTAWNEQFF; CDR3 DNA: TGTGCCAGCAGCCCCTCCTGGACAGCTTGGAATGAGCAGTTCTTC; clone size: many; J gene: TRBJ2-1; V gene: TRBV28; D gene: -
CDR3 protein: CASSVQGHEQYF; CDR3 DNA: TGCGCCAGCAGCGTACAGGGGCACGAGCAGTACTTC; clone size: -; J gene: TRBJ2-7; V gene: TRBV5-1; D gene: TRBD1
CDR3 protein: CASRGTSGGYGYTF; CDR3 DNA: TGTGCCAGCAGGGGGACCTCGGGTGGCTATGGCTACACCTTC; clone size: many; J gene: TRBJ1-2; V gene: TRBV12-3/TRBV12-4; D gene: -
CDR3 protein: CASSQVTAGRSETQYF; CDR3 DNA: TGTGCCAGCAGCCAAGTAACGGCGGGGCGGAGTGAGACCCAGTACTTC; clone size: many; J gene: TRBJ2-5; V gene: TRBV3-1; D gene: -
CDR3 protein: CASYSPTATGELFF; CDR3 DNA: TGTGCCAGCTACTCCCCGACAGCCACCGGGGAGCTGTTTTTT; clone size: many; J gene: TRBJ2-2; V gene: TRBV12-3/TRBV12-4; D gene: -
CDR3 protein: CASSVVGMDTQYF; CDR3 DNA: TGTGCCAGCAGCGTAGTAGGAATGGATACGCAGTATTTT; clone size: few; J gene: TRBJ2-3; V gene: TRBV9; D gene: -
CDR3 protein: CSARQGLADYEQYF; CDR3 DNA: TGCAGTGCTAGACAGGGACTAGCTGACTACGAGCAGTACTTC; clone size: -; J gene: TRBJ2-7; V gene: TRBV20-1; D gene: TRBD2
CDR3 protein: CASSFERGSTNEKLFF; CDR3 DNA: TGTGCCAGCAGCTTCGAGAGGGGGTCAACTAATGAAAAACTGTTTTTT; clone size: many; J gene: TRBJ1-4; V gene: TRBV7-9; D gene: -
CDR3 protein: CASSFGGRGDTQYF; CDR3 DNA: TGTGCCAGCAGCTTTGGCGGGAGAGGGGATACGCAGTATTTT; clone size: many; J gene: TRBJ2-3; V gene: TRBV5-4; D gene: TRBD2
CDR3 protein: CAIMDGPEQYF; CDR3 DNA: TGTGCCATCATGGACGGTCCCGAGCAGTACTTC; clone size: -; J gene: TRBJ2-7; V gene: TRBV10-3; D gene: -
CDR3 protein: CASSFSGTVNTEAFF; CDR3 DNA: TGCGCCAGCAGCTTTTCCGGGACAGTGAACACTGAAGCTTTCTTT; clone size: many; J gene: TRBJ1-1; V gene: TRBV5-1; D gene: TRBD1
CDR3 protein: CASIQRDGGVQFF; CDR3 DNA: TGTGCCAGCATCCAACGGGACGGAGGTGTGCAGTTCTTC; clone size: many; J gene: TRBJ2-1; V gene: TRBV12-3/TRBV12-4; D gene: -